The clone carrying this T cell receptor beta chain has only a few counts. Antigen: not known. There are 12 residues in the CDR3. The V gene's germline CDR1 is SEHNR and CDR2 FQNEAQ (reference sequence). This entry is derived from a study of metastatic and nonmetastatic thyroid tumors. Study-wide context: For malignant and benign thyroid patients, tumor or nodule tissue and blood were the sources whose repertoires were compared.

All patients were untreated before thyroid surgery. Via MiXCR, TCRdb re-called the PCR reads. Of about 59,000 clones listed, about a sixth are singletons. Study conclusions and caveats: Relative to benign nodules, malignant thyroid tumors were reportedly characterized by significantly elevated TCR beta diversity in blood and tumor.

Sequencing input: blood. This clonotype was sampled from a male donor with papillary thyroid cancer or a benign thyroid nodule (not recorded which). Some clones in this sample may be carry-over from other donors' samples. The chain combines TRBV7-9 with TRBJ1-1; D unresolved. CDR3 bases: TGTGCATGGTACGGATGGAACACTGAAGCTTTCTTT. Protein sequence: CAWYGWNTEAFF.